One and the same sample provided the 2 T cell receptor beta chains below, sequenced in a study of T cell responses to AZD1222 COVID-19 vaccine. Profiling relied on immunoSEQ multiplex PCR, and the TCRdb table lists in-frame clones only, not all of them. The sample lists approximately 150,000 clones, less than 95% occurring once. Sample: peripheral blood, taken on day 0 of AZD1222 vaccination. These receptors were obtained from an adult in good health.

This chain connects TRBV27 to TRBJ2-1, with 14 nucleotides matching TRBD2. Germline CDR1 and CDR2: MNHEY and SMNVEV (reference sequence). After removal of 6 bases from V and 15 bases from J, the junction contained 7 bases not matched to a gene. This CDR3 has 13 residues. This CDR3 reads CASRMGLAGVWFF. The CDR3 nucleotides read TGTGCCAGCAGAATGGGACTAGCGGGAGTCTGGTTCTTC.

The rearrangement links TRBV5-5 to TRBJ1-5, with TRBD1 matching 7 bases. The V and J ends lost 4 bases and 2 bases, in that order; junction bases with no gene match: 3. The germline V gene encodes CDR1 SGHKS and CDR2 YYEKEE (reference sequence). CDR3 size: 14 residues. The CDR3 spells CASSKGTGNQPQHF. CDR3 bases: TGTGCCAGCAGCAAGGGGACAGGCAATCAGCCCCAGCATTTT. Variable domain in full (rest from reference TRBV5-5 and TRBJ1-5): DAGVTQSPTHLIKTRGQQVTLRCSPISGHKSVSWYQQVLGQGPQFIFQYYEKEERGRGNFPDRFSARQFPNYSSELNVNALLLGDSALYLCASSKGTGNQPQHFGDGTRLSIL.